The entry below gives a single TCR beta chain sequence along with its context. The data belong to a study of blood T cell repertoires in COVID-19. Study-wide background: Sites across the United States, Italy and Spain contributed samples from acute and convalescent COVID-19.

The V end lost 3 bases, the J end lost 0 bases, and 21 bases lay between the germline ends. Germline loops: CDR1 MRHNA, CDR2 SNTAGT. This CDR3 has 19 residues. Libraries were prepared by immunoSEQ multiplex PCR; TCRdb keeps only in-frame clonotypes and omits some of them. The table has about 120,000 clones, about 89% seen once; the top ten hold approximately 19%. The clonotype was recovered from a human donor with acute or convalescent COVID-19. The donor label of this sample is uncertain. The material sequenced was peripheral blood. V usage is TRBV6-4 and J usage is TRBJ1-5; no clear D gene. In DNA, the CDR3 is TGTGCCAGCAGTGAAGGGCGGAGGATACGAAGCGGTAGCAATCAGCCCCAGCATTTT. Its translation: CASSEGRRIRSGSNQPQHF.